The source of this TCR beta chain is a study of T cell repertoires in cytomegalovirus infection (dated by TCRdb to between 2019 and 2020). Turning to the overall study: Peptide stimulations targeted recently identified HLA-C-restricted CMV epitopes, whose presentation resists viral immunomodulation, together with well-studied HLA-B-restricted epitopes. Donor HLA type was relevant to the analysis, as public TCR beta signatures indicated carriage of CMV infection together with the matching HLA type. Overall study results and their limits: The ex vivo response was dominated by HLA-C-restricted CMV-specific TCR beta clonotypes, which also provided the single most frequent clonotype in two of eight donors. Carriers of CMV infection plus the relevant HLA type were discriminated by the cumulative frequency of public TCR beta family members in the study cohort and in an independent 352-donor cohort.

The run used an Illumina HiSeq 1500. TCRdb passed the public sequencing reads through fastp at Q25 and MiXCR, retaining productive beta sequences. When rows share a CDR3 protein, they turn into one entry using the most common DNA and genes. The table for this sample lists 400,000 to 600,000 distinct CDR3 sequences; about 39% of them were counted only once. Around two fifths of the sample is in the top ten clones. The germline V gene gives CDR1 as MGHDK and CDR2 as SYGVNS. V is trimmed back by 5 bases and J by 7 bases, and the junction contains 4 bases that no gene match accounts for. The CDR3 runs 13 amino acids, cysteine and phenylalanine included. Only the CDR3 region is kept as DNA, spanning 39 bases read in frame from base 1. The sample's treatment or condition label is to be understood as: in vitro stimulation with specific CMV peptide epitopes to enrich CMV-specific T cells. Note on this clonotype: This receptor's antigen is unknown. Per-base quality was not reported, and no clone a single base away is much larger than it.

The source was cultured PBMCs, collected from culture after CMV antigen stimulation. The TCR originated in a human donor in good health (CMV status not recorded). Some clones in this sample may be carry-over from other donors' samples. This chain joins TRBV25-1 to TRBJ1-1; TRBD1 aligns with 10 central bases. Here is the DNA: TGTGCCAGCAGTAGACAGGGGGCCGGTGAAGCTTTCTTT. Its amino acids are CASSRQGAGEAFF.